The clone carrying this TCR beta chain was seen more than once but under ten times. Germline V lookup: CDR1 SGHAT, CDR2 FQNNGV. Trimming left V 5 bases short and J 0 bases short, with 8 bases between. This CDR3 comprises 14 residues. This entry is derived from a study of cytomegalovirus exposure and HLA in healthy donors. Vbeta (60) and Jbeta (13) primers were used in the PCR. Measured with immunoSEQ multiplex PCR; TCRdb has only the in-frame clones, and not every one. The sample has 90,000 to 150,000 clones, around 78% seen once; the top ten hold roughly 3.1%. What was sequenced was PBMCs. The rearrangement links TRBV11-2 to TRBJ1-3; the D gene is possibly TRBD1 (5 bases). The TCR sequence derives from a woman in her 30s in good health and CMV-seropositive. Here the CDR3 reads CASSTGRSGNTIYF. The DNA for the CDR3 is TGTGCCAGCAGCACAGGACGCTCTGGAAACACCATATATTTT.